Listed below are T cell receptor beta chains from one sample, sequenced in a study of blood T cell repertoires in COVID-19. Method: immunoSEQ multiplex PCR; TCRdb's copy keeps in-frame clones and lacks some. The sample comprises about 90,000 clones, roughly 80% of which are singletons, and roughly 25% rests with the top ten. Sequences were obtained from peripheral blood. The origin of the receptors is a man aged 80 or over with active or convalescent COVID-19. The CDR3 runs from the conserved cysteine through the conserved F or W. The D gene is left open where the match is weak. The size field is filled for only some rows; it gives once, few, many or a size class.

V	size	J	D	CDR3	DNA
TRBV15	-	TRBJ1-6	-	CATSRVAGNNSPLHF	TGTGCCACCAGCAGAGTAGCAGGGAATAATTCACCCCTCCACTTT
TRBV19	-	TRBJ1-1	-	CASSSPGASGEAFF	TGTGCCAGTAGTTCCCCCGGGGCTAGCGGTGAAGCTTTCTTT
TRBV29-1	-	TRBJ2-5	-	CSVGTTQETQYF	TGCAGCGTTGGGACTACACAAGAGACCCAGTACTTC
TRBV5-1	-	TRBJ2-7	-	CASSFRGIPYEQYF	TGCGCCAGCAGCTTTAGAGGGATTCCCTACGAGCAGTACTTC
TRBV3-1/TRBV3-2	once	TRBJ1-6	-	CASSQDLQTSPLHF	TGTGCCAGCAGCCAAGATTTACAGACTTCACCCCTCCACTTT
TRBV14	-	TRBJ2-5	TRBD1	CASSRERGQGDETQYF	TGTGCCAGCAGCCGAGAGAGGGGACAGGGGGATGAGACCCAGTACTTC
TRBV6-2/TRBV6-3	once	TRBJ2-1	-	CASSSLARLRNEQFF	TGTGCCAGCAGCTCTCTAGCGAGGCTCCGGAATGAGCAGTTCTTC
TRBV5-1	few	TRBJ1-1	-	CASSFQTMNTEAFF	TGCGCCAGCAGCTTCCAGACTATGAACACTGAAGCTTTCTTT
TRBV6-1	-	TRBJ2-1	TRBD1	CASSEGTGANEQFF	TGTGCCAGCAGTGAGGGGACAGGGGCAAATGAGCAGTTCTTC
TRBV11-2	-	TRBJ2-2	TRBD1	CASSQGAYVGELFF	TGTGCCAGCAGCCAGGGGGCTTATGTCGGGGAGCTGTTTTTT
TRBV30	few	TRBJ1-1	-	CAWSVRNTEAFF	TGTGCCTGGAGTGTCCGGAACACTGAAGCTTTCTTT
TRBV4-2	-	TRBJ2-3	TRBD2	CASSQDRGASGGISTDTQYF	TGTGCCAGCAGCCAAGATAGGGGCGCTAGCGGGGGCATCAGCACAGATACGCAGTATTTT
TRBV9	-	TRBJ2-5	TRBD2	CASRPGRGLGETQYF	TGTGCCAGCAGGCCAGGGCGGGGGTTGGGAGAGACCCAGTACTTC
TRBV15	-	TRBJ2-5	TRBD2	CATSRDRALAGEETQYF	TGTGCCACCAGCAGAGATAGGGCGCTAGCGGGGGAAGAGACCCAGTACTTC
TRBV19	-	TRBJ1-1	-	CASSITQNTEAFF	TGTGCCAGTAGTATAACACAGAACACTGAAGCTTTCTTT
TRBV4-1	-	TRBJ1-5	TRBD1	CASSQAGPRTGGASNQPQHF	TGCGCCAGCAGCCAAGCTGGCCCCCGGACAGGGGGAGCGAGCAATCAGCCCCAGCATTTT
TRBV9	-	TRBJ2-7	-	CASSVTTGIGMYPLCWEQYF	TGTGCCAGCAGCGTAACCACAGGGATCGGGATGTATCCCCTTTGTTGGGAGCAGTACTTC
TRBV2	-	TRBJ2-1	TRBD2	CASNGRGGSSYNEQFF	TGTGCCAGCAACGGACGGGGGGGATCTTCTTACAATGAGCAGTTCTTC
TRBV12-3/TRBV12-4	-	TRBJ1-2	-	CASSLNTNYGYTF	TGTGCCAGCAGTTTAAATACTAACTATGGCTACACCTTC
TRBV12-2	-	TRBJ2-1	-	CAPLAGGEQFF	TGTGCGCCACTCGCGGGGGGGGAGCAGTTCTTC
TRBV6-5	-	TRBJ1-1	TRBD1	CASSLGQGATEAFF	TGTGCCAGCAGTTTGGGACAGGGGGCTACTGAAGCTTTCTTT
TRBV5-1	few	TRBJ2-3	TRBD2	CASSPNSGRGTTSTDTQYF	TGCGCCAGCAGCCCTAATAGCGGGAGGGGCACAACTAGCACAGATACGCAGTATTTT
TRBV18	few	TRBJ2-3	-	CASSPSRGFTDTQYF	TGTGCCAGCTCACCAAGTAGGGGGTTCACAGATACGCAGTATTTT
TRBV5-4	few	TRBJ2-3	-	CASSPVTASGTDTQYF	TGTGCCAGCAGCCCCGTCACGGCTAGCGGCACAGATACGCAGTATTTT
TRBV28	-	TRBJ1-1	-	CASSRYRVDEAFF	TGTGCCAGCAGTCGATACCGGGTCGATGAAGCTTTCTTT
TRBV23-1	-	TRBJ2-3	-	CASSQSSCTDTQYF	TGCGCCAGCAGTCAATCGAGCTGCACAGATACGCAGTATTTT
TRBV5-1	-	TRBJ2-4	TRBD1	CASRDRGAKNIQYF	TGCGCCAGCAGAGACAGGGGAGCCAAAAACATTCAGTACTTC
TRBV5-1	-	TRBJ2-2	TRBD2	CASSRGAGGPSSFRGELFF	TGCGCCAGCAGCCGCGGAGCGGGGGGGCCTTCGTCGTTCCGCGGGGAGCTGTTTTTT
TRBV3-1/TRBV3-2	-	TRBJ1-1	TRBD1	CASSPRTGVPEAFF	TGTGCCAGCAGCCCTCGGACAGGGGTCCCTGAAGCTTTCTTT